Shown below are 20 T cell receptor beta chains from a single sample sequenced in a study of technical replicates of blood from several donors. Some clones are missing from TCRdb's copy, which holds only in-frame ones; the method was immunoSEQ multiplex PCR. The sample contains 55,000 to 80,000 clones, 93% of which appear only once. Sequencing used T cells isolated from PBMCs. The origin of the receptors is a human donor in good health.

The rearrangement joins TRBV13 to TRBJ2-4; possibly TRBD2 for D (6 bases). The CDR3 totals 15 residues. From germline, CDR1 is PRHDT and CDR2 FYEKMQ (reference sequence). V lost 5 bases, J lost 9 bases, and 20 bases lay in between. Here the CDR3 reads CASSRVAGPEGIQYF. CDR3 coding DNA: TGTGCCAGCAGCCGGGTTGCGGGACCCGAAGGCATTCAGTACTTC.

The CDR3 loop is CAWSSSSGNTIYF. The CDR3 coding sequence is TGTGCCTGGAGTTCCAGCTCTGGAAACACCATATATTTT. V is TRBV30 and J is TRBJ1-3; D remains ambiguous. This CDR3 is 13 amino acids long. The germline CDR1 and CDR2 sequences are GTSNPN and SVGIG (reference sequence). V dropped 2 bases and J dropped 0 bases, with 5 bases sitting between them.

The CDR3 DNA reads TGTGCCAGCAGTGATCCGACAGGGAAGTATAATTCACCCCTCCACTTT. This translates into CASSDPTGKYNSPLHF. The chain employs TRBV2 and TRBJ1-6; 7 bases are shared with TRBD1. The J segment lost 4 bases and the V segment lost 3 bases, leaving 6 bases of the junction unmatched. Germline CDR1 and CDR2: SNHLY and FYNNEI. CDR3 size: 16 residues.

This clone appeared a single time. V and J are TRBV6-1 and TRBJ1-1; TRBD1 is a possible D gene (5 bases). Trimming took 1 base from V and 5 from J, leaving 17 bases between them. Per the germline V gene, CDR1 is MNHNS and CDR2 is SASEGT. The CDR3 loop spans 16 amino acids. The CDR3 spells CASSEESQGIDTEAFF. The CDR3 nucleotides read TGTGCCAGCAGTGAAGAGTCCCAGGGCATCGATACTGAAGCTTTCTTT.

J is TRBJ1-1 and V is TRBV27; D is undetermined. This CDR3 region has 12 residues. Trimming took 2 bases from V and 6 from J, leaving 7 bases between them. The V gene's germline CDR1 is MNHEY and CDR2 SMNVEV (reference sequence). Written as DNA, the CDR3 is TGTGCCAGCAGTTTACCAGGTTCTGAAGCTTTCTTT. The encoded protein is CASSLPGSEAFF.

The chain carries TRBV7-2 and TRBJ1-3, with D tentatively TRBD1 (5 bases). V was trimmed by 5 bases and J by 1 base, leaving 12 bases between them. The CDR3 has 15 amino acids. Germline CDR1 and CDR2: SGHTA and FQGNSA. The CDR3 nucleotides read TGTGCCAGCAGCCAACAGGCGACTTCTGGAAACACCATATATTTT. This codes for CASSQQATSGNTIYF.

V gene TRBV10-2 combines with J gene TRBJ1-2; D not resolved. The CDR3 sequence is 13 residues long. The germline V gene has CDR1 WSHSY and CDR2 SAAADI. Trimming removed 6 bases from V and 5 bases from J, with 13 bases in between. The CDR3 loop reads CASRREETYGYTF. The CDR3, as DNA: TGCGCCAGCAGGCGAGAGGAAACTTATGGCTACACCTTC.

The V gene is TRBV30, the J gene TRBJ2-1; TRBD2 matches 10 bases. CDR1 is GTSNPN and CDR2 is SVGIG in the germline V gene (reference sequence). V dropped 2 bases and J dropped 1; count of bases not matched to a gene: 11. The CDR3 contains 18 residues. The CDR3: CAWSLMASGSGSYNEQFF. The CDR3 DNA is TGTGCCTGGAGTTTAATGGCTAGCGGGAGCGGGTCCTACAATGAGCAGTTCTTC.

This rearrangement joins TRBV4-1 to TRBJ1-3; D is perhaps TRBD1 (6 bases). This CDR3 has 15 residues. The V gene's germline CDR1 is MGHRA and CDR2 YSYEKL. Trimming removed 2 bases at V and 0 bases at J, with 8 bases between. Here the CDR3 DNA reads TGCGCCAGCAGCCAACTACAGGGCTCTGGAAACACCATATATTTT. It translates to CASSQLQGSGNTIYF.

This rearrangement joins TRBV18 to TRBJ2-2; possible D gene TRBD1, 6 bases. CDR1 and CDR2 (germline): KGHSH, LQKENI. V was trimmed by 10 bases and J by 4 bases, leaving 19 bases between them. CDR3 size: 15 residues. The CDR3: CAISTGLSGTGELFF. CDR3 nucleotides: TGTGCCATATCAACAGGGCTTTCGGGCACCGGGGAGCTGTTTTTT.

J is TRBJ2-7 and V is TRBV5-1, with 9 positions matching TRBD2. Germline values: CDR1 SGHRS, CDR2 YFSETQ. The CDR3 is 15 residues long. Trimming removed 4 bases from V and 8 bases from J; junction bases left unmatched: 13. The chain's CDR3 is CASSPNGSREGQQYF. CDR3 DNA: TGCGCCAGCAGCCCGAACGGATCGCGGGAGGGCCAGCAGTACTTC.

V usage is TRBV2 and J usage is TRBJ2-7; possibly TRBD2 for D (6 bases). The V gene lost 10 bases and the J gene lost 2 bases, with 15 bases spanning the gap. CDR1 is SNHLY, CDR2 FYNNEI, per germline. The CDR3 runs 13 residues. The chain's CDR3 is CAMLRTGAYEQYF. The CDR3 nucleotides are TGTGCCATGCTTCGGACGGGAGCCTACGAGCAGTACTTC.

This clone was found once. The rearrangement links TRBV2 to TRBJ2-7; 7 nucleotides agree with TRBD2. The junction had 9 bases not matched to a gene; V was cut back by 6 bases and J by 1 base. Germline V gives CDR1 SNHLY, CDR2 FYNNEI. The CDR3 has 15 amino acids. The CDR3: CASRDWTRMSYEQYF. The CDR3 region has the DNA TGTGCCAGCAGGGATTGGACTAGGATGTCCTACGAGCAGTACTTC.

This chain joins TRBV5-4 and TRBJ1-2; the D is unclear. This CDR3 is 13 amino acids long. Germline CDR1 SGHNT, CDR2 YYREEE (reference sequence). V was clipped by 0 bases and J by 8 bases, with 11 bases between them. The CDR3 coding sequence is TGTGCCAGCAGCTTGGATAGCCAGACCGGCTACACCTTC. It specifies CASSLDSQTGYTF.

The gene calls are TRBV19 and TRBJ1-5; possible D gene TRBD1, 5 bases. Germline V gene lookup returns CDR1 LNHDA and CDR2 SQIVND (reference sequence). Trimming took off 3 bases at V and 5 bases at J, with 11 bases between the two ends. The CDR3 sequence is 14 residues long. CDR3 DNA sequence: TGTGCCAGTAGTATCGTGGACACCTATCAGCCCCAGCATTTT. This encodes CASSIVDTYQPQHF.

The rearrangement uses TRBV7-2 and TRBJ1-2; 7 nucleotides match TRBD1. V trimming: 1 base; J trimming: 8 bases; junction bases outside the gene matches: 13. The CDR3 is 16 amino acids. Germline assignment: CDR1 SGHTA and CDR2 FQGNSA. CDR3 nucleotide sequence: TGTGCCAGCAGCTTAGTCTCAACAGGGGAGTACAGGGGCTACACCTTC. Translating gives CASSLVSTGEYRGYTF.

CDR3 protein: CASSELGGGSTDTQYF. As DNA, the CDR3 is TGTGCCAGCAGTGAATTGGGCGGGGGAAGCACAGATACGCAGTATTTT. The V gene is TRBV6-1, the J gene TRBJ2-3; 7 nucleotides line up with TRBD2. CDR3 size: 16 residues. Trimming took 2 bases from V and 0 from J; bases not matched to a gene: 5. CDR1 is MNHNS and CDR2 is SASEGT in the germline V gene.

The CDR3 DNA reads TGTGCCAGCAGTATTAACAGGGGAGATGGCTACACCTTC. Translating gives CASSINRGDGYTF. This chain uses TRBV6-1 with TRBJ1-2, with 7 nucleotides matching TRBD1. The germline gives CDR1 MNHNS, CDR2 SASEGT. V was pared by 5 bases and J by 6 bases, with 6 bases of the junction left unmatched. The CDR3 sequence is 13 residues long.

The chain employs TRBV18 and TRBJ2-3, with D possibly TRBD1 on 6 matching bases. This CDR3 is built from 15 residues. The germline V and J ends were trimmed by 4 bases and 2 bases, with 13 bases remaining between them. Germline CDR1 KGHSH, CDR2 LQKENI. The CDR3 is CASSRMDSLTDTQYF. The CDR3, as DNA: TGTGCCAGCTCACGAATGGACAGCCTCACAGATACGCAGTATTTT.

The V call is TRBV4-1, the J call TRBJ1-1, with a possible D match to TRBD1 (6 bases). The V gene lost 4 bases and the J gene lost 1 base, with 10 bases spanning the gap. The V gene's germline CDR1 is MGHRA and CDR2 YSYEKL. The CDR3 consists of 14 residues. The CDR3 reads CASSPRQENTEAFF. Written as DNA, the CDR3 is TGCGCCAGCAGCCCCCGACAGGAGAACACTGAAGCTTTCTTT.